Listed below are T cell receptor beta chains from one sample, sequenced in a study of shared clonotypes between healthy human individuals. Profiling relied on immunoSEQ multiplex PCR, and the TCRdb table lists in-frame clones only, not all of them. The table shows approximately 480,000 clones, with about 79% occurring only once. The sample taken for sequencing was PBMCs. Receptor source: a woman between 35 and 50 years old in good health. Some clones in this sample may be carry-over from other donors' samples. Both conserved end residues are part of each CDR3. The D gene is left open where the match is weak. Not all rows give a size; the values are once, few, many and, for expanded clones, a class.

NA TRBJ1-1 NA TRBV5-4 TGTGCCAGCAGCTTCTCGACAGCTAACACTGAAGCTTTCTTT CASSFSTANTEAFF
TRBD2 TRBJ2-1 NA TRBV11-2 TGTGCCAGCAGCCAAAGACTAGCGGGAGCCATCTACAATGAGCAGTTCTTC CASSQRLAGAIYNEQFF
TRBD1 TRBJ1-4 NA TRBV5-4 TGTGCCAGCAGCTCGGGACAGGGGGCGAGGGAAAAACTGTTTTTT CASSSGQGAREKLFF
TRBD2 TRBJ2-7 once TRBV2 TGTGCCAGCAGGGGGGTGAGGCGGGAGACATACGAGCAGTACTTC CASRGVRRETYEQYF
NA TRBJ2-1 NA TRBV19 TGTGCCAGTGCGTCGAGCTCCTACAATGAGCAGTTCTTC CASASSSYNEQFF
NA TRBJ2-3 few TRBV12-5 TGTGCAAAGTTAGACAAGCCTAGCACAGATACGCAGTATTTT CAKLDKPSTDTQYF
TRBD1 TRBJ2-7 NA TRBV7-2 TGTGCCAGCAGCTTATTTAGGGGACAGGCCGAGCAGTACTTC CASSLFRGQAEQYF
NA TRBJ2-1 NA TRBV2 TGTGCCAGCAGTGGTCAACTAGCCGGAAACAATGAGCAGTTCTTC CASSGQLAGNNEQFF
NA TRBJ1-1 NA TRBV30 TGTGCCTGGAGGGGGTGGGAACGAGGGATAGCTTTCTTT CAWRGWERGIAFF
NA TRBJ1-1 NA TRBV27 TGTGCCAGCAGTTTAAGGATTGGGACTGAAGCTTTCTTT CASSLRIGTEAFF
TRBD1 TRBJ2-2 NA TRBV28 TGTGCCAGCAGTCAGCCCCCGACAGGGGTGGCCGGGGAGCTGTTTTTT CASSQPPTGVAGELFF
TRBD2 TRBJ2-1 NA TRBV28 TGTGCCAGCAGTACCCTCGGACTAGCGGCGTACAATGAGCAGTTCTTC CASSTLGLAAYNEQFF
TRBD1 TRBJ1-4 NA TRBV28 TGTGCCAGCAGTTTATCTGGGGGACAGGAGAATGAAAAACTGTTTTTT CASSLSGGQENEKLFF
NA TRBJ1-1 NA TRBV27 TGTGCCAGCAGTCATATCAATCGGAACACTGAAGCTTTCTTT CASSHINRNTEAFF
NA TRBJ1-4 NA TRBV19 TGTGCCAGTAGCATGTACAGCGGAGAAAAACTGTTTTTT CASSMYSGEKLFF
TRBD1 TRBJ2-1 NA TRBV7-3 TGTGCCAGCAGCTCGACAGGGCCGGATGAGCAGTTCTTC CASSSTGPDEQFF
NA TRBJ2-3 NA TRBV5-4 TGTGCCAGCAGCCTCAACACAGATACGCAGTATTTT CASSLNTDTQYF
TRBD2 TRBJ2-3 NA TRBV5-4 TGTGCCAGCAGCCAAGAACTAGCGGGAGGAACAGATACGCAGTATTTT CASSQELAGGTDTQYF
NA TRBJ2-7 NA TRBV7-3 TGTGCCAGCAGCTTAACTCCCGGCTCCTACGAGCAGTACTTC CASSLTPGSYEQYF
TRBD1 TRBJ1-5 NA TRBV5-6 TGTGCCAGCAGCCGATCGGACAGGCTCAATCAGCCCCAGCATTTT CASSRSDRLNQPQHF
NA TRBJ2-7 once TRBV30 TGTGCCTGGAGTCAACAGGGATACGAGCAGTACTTC CAWSQQGYEQYF
NA TRBJ2-1 few TRBV19 TGTGCCAGTAGTCCCCGGGGGGACAGGTACAATGAGCAGTTCTTC CASSPRGDRYNEQFF
NA TRBJ2-7 NA TRBV7-9 TGTGCCAGCAGCTTAGTGGTGGCCTACGAGCAGTACTTC CASSLVVAYEQYF
NA TRBJ2-7 NA TRBV7-6 TGTGCCAGCAGCTTAGCTGGGGGGAGCTCCTACGAGCAGTACTTC CASSLAGGSSYEQYF
NA TRBJ1-5 many TRBV5-6 TGTGCCAGCAGCTTGGATGGGGGATCGATCAATCAGCCCCAGCATTTT CASSLDGGSINQPQHF
NA TRBJ2-1 NA TRBV7-6 TGTGCCAGCAGCTTAGCGGCCAGGCCCCACAATGAGCAGTTCTTC CASSLAARPHNEQFF
TRBD1 TRBJ2-7 NA TRBV7-9 TGTGCCAGCAGCTTTCCGACAGGGGGGGATACCTACGAGCAGTACTTC CASSFPTGGDTYEQYF
TRBD1 TRBJ1-2 NA TRBV5-5 TGTGCCAGCAGCCAGGGACAGAACAGAAACTATGGCTACACCTTC CASSQGQNRNYGYTF
TRBD2 TRBJ2-5 NA TRBV2 TGTGCCAGCAGTCGAGAAGGGACTAGCGGGACCCAGTACTTC CASSREGTSGTQYF
NA TRBJ2-2 NA TRBV19 TGTGCCAGTAGTCACCACCGGGACTCCGACCGGGAGCTGTTTTTT CASSHHRDSDRELFF
NA TRBJ1-2 NA TRBV6-5 TGTGCCAGCAGTTCCTCGAGAACGGGGGGCTACACCTTC CASSSSRTGGYTF
NA TRBJ2-3 NA TRBV7-9 TGTGCCAGCAGCTTAGCAGACAGAGATACGCAGTATTTT CASSLADRDTQYF
TRBD2 TRBJ2-1 NA TRBV18 TGTGCCAGCTCACCATCCAGCGGGGAATACAATGAGCAGTTCTTC CASSPSSGEYNEQFF
NA TRBJ1-5 few TRBV27 TGTGCCAGCAGTCCGAGGACAGATAGCAATCAGCCCCAGCATTTT CASSPRTDSNQPQHF
TRBD2 TRBJ2-1 NA TRBV29-1 TGCAGCGGCAGACTAGCGGGGGGCTACAATGAGCAGTTCTTC CSGRLAGGYNEQFF
TRBD1 TRBJ1-3 NA TRBV25-1 TGTGCCAGCAGTCCCCAGGGGGCGTCTGGAAACACCATATATTTT CASSPQGASGNTIYF
NA TRBJ2-1 NA TRBV7-8 TGTGCCAGCAGCCCAAGAAGGGGAGGAAGCTCCTACAATGAGCAGTTCTTC CASSPRRGGSSYNEQFF
NA TRBJ2-2 many TRBV30 TGTGCCTGGAGTGAAATAACAGGGACCACCGGGGAGCTGTTTTTT CAWSEITGTTGELFF
TRBD2 TRBJ2-5 NA TRBV29-1 TGCAGCGTTTTGAGGGCTAGCGGGAGGTCGGAGACCCAGTACTTC CSVLRASGRSETQYF
NA TRBJ2-5 NA TRBV7-9 TGTGCCAGCAGCTCGGAGACCCAGTACTTC CASSSETQYF
NA TRBJ2-7 NA TRBV2 TGTGCCAGCACTCCCAGGGTGCGCTACGAGCAGTACTTC CASTPRVRYEQYF
NA TRBJ2-7 NA TRBV5-1 TGCGCCAGCAGCTACTACCACTCCCCCTTGGTCCCACGCCACGAGCAGTACTTC CASSYYHSPLVPRHEQYF
NA TRBJ2-3 NA TRBV2 TGTGCCAGCAGTGAGCTTAGGATTGATACGCAGTATTTT CASSELRIDTQYF